The 31 T cell receptor beta chains below were found in one sample sequenced in a study (dated by TCRdb to between 2015 and 2016). The library was prepared using 5' RACE. Instrument on record: Illumina MiSeq. TCRdb reran the public reads through fastp at Q25 and MiXCR, keeping productive beta chains. Entries are consolidated by CDR3 protein sequence, retaining the most common genes and DNA. In all, the sample holds 12,000 or so distinct CDR3 sequences, and just over 50% of those were seen once. The ten most abundant clones make up around 11% of the sample. Cells that were CD4+CD25+CD127-/low were the ones isolated as Tregs. Sequencing used tumor-infiltrating Tregs sorted from the breast tumor. The receptors were sampled from a female donor with breast cancer.

This chain joins TRBV20-1 and TRBJ2-3; TRBD1 aligns across 7 bases. V was clipped by 5 bases and J by 0 bases; unmatched bases: 8. This CDR3 spans 15 amino acids. CDR1 is DFQATT and CDR2 is SNEGSKA in the germline V gene (reference sequence). The CDR3, as DNA: TGCAGTGCTGCCCCCTGGGACAGTAGCACAGATACGCAGTATTTT. Its translation: CSAAPWDSSTDTQYF.

This rearrangement joins TRBV18 to TRBJ2-3; perhaps D is TRBD1 or TRBD2 (5 bases each). V lost 2 bases, J lost 2 bases, and 14 bases lay in between. The CDR3 has 16 residues. Germline loops: CDR1 KGHSH, CDR2 LQKENI. DNA of the CDR3: TGTGCCAGCTCACCATTCGGGGCTGGTGCCACAGATACGCAGTATTTT. Translating it yields CASSPFGAGATDTQYF.

J is TRBJ2-1 and V is TRBV19; D is uncertain. The germline CDR1 and CDR2 sequences are LNHDA and SQIVND (reference sequence). This CDR3 spans 14 amino acids. With 9 bases removed from V and 4 bases from J, the gap between germline ends came to 16 bases. CDR3 region: CASSLGRAYNEQFF. In nucleotides, the CDR3 is TGTGCCAGCAGTCTCGGACGGGCATACAATGAGCAGTTCTTC.

The CDR3 sequence is CASSPLGGQGQEQFF. The DNA of the CDR3 is TGTGCCAGCTCACCATTGGGTGGACAGGGACAGGAGCAGTTCTTC. The genes are TRBV18 and TRBJ2-1, with 8 nucleotides matching TRBD1. The V and J ends lost 2 bases and 10 bases, in that order; junction bases with no gene match: 10. CDR3 length: 15 amino acids. The germline gives CDR1 KGHSH, CDR2 LQKENI.

By share, this clonotype counts as medium-sized (0.01 to 0.1%). The V gene is TRBV7-2, the J gene TRBJ2-5; perhaps TRBD1 as D (5 bases). In germline, CDR1 is SGHTA, CDR2 FQGNSA. V gave up 6 bases and J gave up 2 bases, with 10 bases separating them. The CDR3 runs to 13 residues. This chain's CDR3 is CASSYRTQETQYF. The CDR3 nucleotides are TGTGCCAGCAGTTACAGGACACAAGAGACCCAGTACTTC.

The table lists this clonotype with a count of one. The J gene is TRBJ1-1, the V gene TRBV3-1; weak D call: TRBD1 (5 bases). The CDR3 loop spans 17 amino acids. The V end lost 1 base, the J end lost 4 bases, and 19 bases lay between the germline ends. Germline V CDR1 and CDR2: LGHDT, YNNKEL (reference sequence). CDR3 residues: CASSQVISNPGSTEAFF. CDR3 nucleotide sequence: TGTGCCAGCAGCCAAGTGATATCTAATCCAGGGAGCACTGAAGCTTTCTTT.

J is TRBJ1-2 and V is TRBV10-3; perhaps TRBD1 as D (5 bases). The germline V gene encodes CDR1 ENHRY and CDR2 SYGVKD. V was clipped by 5 bases and J by 5 bases, with 12 bases between them. This CDR3 has 13 residues. The DNA of the CDR3 is TGTGCCATCAGTTACGACAGAAAGTATGGCTACACCTTC. Amino acids: CAISYDRKYGYTF.

The V call is TRBV18, the J call TRBJ2-5, with 7 bases matching TRBD1. The V and J ends lost 2 bases and 5 bases, in that order; junction bases with no gene match: 5. The CDR3 is 14 amino acids. Per the germline V gene, CDR1 is KGHSH and CDR2 is LQKENI. The CDR3 loop is CASSPDTGDETQYF. The CDR3 DNA reads TGTGCCAGCTCACCAGATACAGGGGATGAGACCCAGTACTTC.

This clonotype has only a few counts. The gene calls are TRBV7-8 and TRBJ2-1, with a possible D match to TRBD1 (5 bases). The V end was cut by 1 base, the J end by 5 bases, with 9 bases between. The CDR3 is made up of 14 amino acids. Germline assignment: CDR1 SGHVS and CDR2 FQNEAQ. The CDR3 DNA sequence: TGTGCCAGCAGCTTAGGGGGCGCGGACAATGAGCAGTTCTTC. Encoded protein: CASSLGGADNEQFF.

This clonotype occurred a few times. The V and J genes are TRBV2 and TRBJ2-3; D assignment may be TRBD1 or TRBD2 (5 bases each). The CDR3 runs 18 residues. Germline loops: CDR1 SNHLY, CDR2 FYNNEI. Trimming stripped 0 bases from V and 0 bases from J, with 16 bases between. In DNA, the CDR3 is TGTGCCAGCAGTGAAGCGGCCTCGGGACGATCGAGCACAGATACGCAGTATTTT. Translating gives CASSEAASGRSSTDTQYF.

The rearrangement links TRBV6-2 or TRBV6-3 to TRBJ2-7, with no clear D. Germline V CDR1 and CDR2: MNHEY, SVGEGT. The CDR3 extends over 14 amino acids. With 5 bases removed from V and 7 bases from J, the gap between germline ends came to 18 bases. The CDR3 reads CASSHTFRGREQYV. CDR3 sequence (DNA): TGTGCCAGCAGTCACACTTTTCGTGGACGAGAGCAGTACGTC.

This clonotype showed up just a few times. The gene calls are TRBV6-4 and TRBJ2-1; D perhaps matches TRBD1 (5 bases). CDR3 length equals 13 residues. CDR1 and CDR2 (germline): MRHNA, SNTAGT. With 6 bases removed from V and 8 bases from J, the gap between germline ends came to 14 bases. The CDR3 spells CASSGSGNDEQFF. For the CDR3, the DNA is TGTGCCAGCAGCGGCTCAGGGAACGATGAGCAGTTCTTC.

In its sample, this clonotype was seen a few times. This chain links TRBV7-2 with TRBJ1-1, with a possible D match to TRBD1 (6 bases). Per germline, CDR1 SGHTA and CDR2 FQGNSA. V was shortened by 5 bases and J by 0 bases, with 10 bases between the two germline ends. The CDR3 loop spans 14 amino acids. The CDR3 reads CASSRTALNTEAFF. CDR3 nucleotide sequence: TGTGCCAGCAGCAGGACAGCCCTGAACACTGAAGCTTTCTTT. The complete variable domain, with remaining parts taken from reference TRBV7-2 and TRBJ1-1, reads GAGVSQSPSNKVTEKGKDVELRCDPISGHTALYWYRQSLGQGLEFLIYFQGNSAPDKSGLPSDRFSAERTGGSVSTLTIQRTQQEDSAVYLCASSRTALNTEAFFGQGTRLTVV.

J is TRBJ2-3 and V is TRBV6-2 or TRBV6-3, with 12 bases fitting TRBD2. The CDR3 runs 15 residues. Germline trimming cut 8 bases from V and 5 bases from J; bases unmatched to any gene: 8. Per germline, CDR1 MNHEY and CDR2 SVGEGT. CDR3 DNA sequence: TGTGCCAGCGGCAATCGACTAGCGGGAGAAGATACGCAGTATTTT. This translates into CASGNRLAGEDTQYF.

The chain uses TRBV25-1 and TRBJ2-3, with TRBD2 matching over 7 bases. CDR3 length: 18 residues. Trimming took 1 base from V and 6 from J; bases not matched to a gene: 16. Germline loops: CDR1 MGHDK, CDR2 SYGVNS. CDR3 region: CASSESLLATRAHDTQYF. In nucleotides, the CDR3 is TGTGCCAGCAGTGAATCCCTACTAGCGACCCGTGCACATGATACGCAGTATTTT.

This clonotype was counted only a few times. The CDR3 nucleotides are TGCGCCAGCAGCCAAGGGACAGGGGGCGTCTATGGCTACACCTTC. Protein product: CASSQGTGGVYGYTF. The chain is built from TRBV4-1 and TRBJ1-2; 11 bases match TRBD1. After removal of 1 base from V and 4 bases from J, the junction contained 2 bases not matched to a gene. The CDR3 extends over 15 amino acids. CDR1 is MGHRA and CDR2 is YSYEKL in the germline V gene.

The sample holds a few counts of this clonotype. The genes are TRBV5-1 and TRBJ2-3; 8 nucleotides match TRBD1. CDR1 is SGHRS, CDR2 YFSETQ, per germline. Trimming removed 4 bases from V and 4 bases from J; junction bases left unmatched: 5. The CDR3 sequence is 14 residues long. The CDR3 sequence: CASSPRTGPDTQYF. In DNA form, the CDR3 reads TGCGCCAGCAGCCCTCGGACAGGGCCAGATACGCAGTATTTT.

V usage is TRBV5-1 and J usage is TRBJ1-1; D is unresolved. The length of the CDR3 is 13 residues. CDR1 is SGHRS, CDR2 YFSETQ, per germline. The germline V and J ends were trimmed by 2 bases and 0 bases, with 5 bases remaining between them. The DNA for the CDR3 is TGCGCCAGCAGCTTCGTCATGAACACTGAAGCTTTCTTT. Its translation: CASSFVMNTEAFF.

V gene TRBV7-2 combines with J gene TRBJ2-1, with a weak D call TRBD1 (6 bases). Germline CDR1 reads SGHTA; CDR2 reads FQGNSA. V was shortened by 5 bases and J by 9 bases, with 14 bases between the two germline ends. This CDR3 is 13 amino acids long. The CDR3 region is CASSETGFSEQFF. The DNA of the CDR3 is TGTGCCAGCAGCGAAACAGGGTTTAGTGAGCAGTTCTTC. Using reference TRBV7-2 and TRBJ2-1 for the parts outside the CDR3, the full variable domain is GAGVSQSPSNKVTEKGKDVELRCDPISGHTALYWYRQSLGQGLEFLIYFQGNSAPDKSGLPSDRFSAERTGGSVSTLTIQRTQQEDSAVYLCASSETGFSEQFFGPGTRLTVL.

The rearrangement joins TRBV15 to TRBJ1-5; D is undetermined. The germline V gene encodes CDR1 LNHNV and CDR2 YYDKDF (reference sequence). Trimming shortened V by 5 bases and J by 4 bases, and 9 bases separated the two germline ends. CDR3 length: 13 amino acids. Here the CDR3 reads CATSVGINQPQHF. CDR3 coding DNA: TGTGCCACCAGCGTTGGGATTAATCAGCCCCAGCATTTT. Full variable domain (missing parts from reference TRBV15 and TRBJ1-5): DAMVIQNPRYQVTQFGKPVTLSCSQTLNHNVMYWYQQKSSQAPKLLFHYYDKDFNNEADTPDNFQSRRPNTSFCFLDIRSPGLGDTAMYLCATSVGINQPQHFGDGTRLSIL.

This clonotype was counted between two and nine times. This rearrangement joins TRBV21-1 to TRBJ2-1; the table's D call of TRBD2 was not tested on the DNA. TRBV21-1 is shown as a pseudogene. The CDR3 spans 17 residues. DNA for the CDR3: TGTGCCAGCAGCAATGAGACTAGCGGGAAAAGCTACAATGAGCAGTTCTTC. Its translation is CASSNETSGKSYNEQFF.

CDR3 nucleotide sequence: TGCAGCGTTGAACGGGACAGGGGCTACAATGAGCAGTTCTTC. Its translation is CSVERDRGYNEQFF. The V gene is TRBV29-1, the J gene TRBJ2-1; 10 nucleotides line up with TRBD1. CDR1 SQVTM and CDR2 ANQGSEA come from the germline V gene. V lost 2 bases to trimming and J lost 3 bases; unmatched junction nucleotides: 1. This CDR3 has 14 amino acids.

This chain connects TRBV10-3 to TRBJ2-1; 11 nucleotides align to TRBD2. V was pared by 2 bases and J by 2 bases, with 5 bases of the junction left unmatched. This CDR3 contains 17 residues. Germline V gene sequence: CDR1 ENHRY, CDR2 SYGVKD. The CDR3, as DNA: TGTGCCATCAGTGAGCCGGGGACTAGCGGACCCTACAATGAGCAGTTCTTC. This codes for CAISEPGTSGPYNEQFF.

This clonotype was observed a handful of times. This chain connects TRBV9 to TRBJ2-1; TRBD2 matches 11 bases. Germline CDR1 and CDR2: SGDLS and YYNGEE. The CDR3 loop spans 16 amino acids. Trimming at V came to 0 bases and at J to 8 bases, leaving 7 bases not matched to a gene. Here the CDR3 reads CASSVEFTSGSDEQFF. CDR3 nucleotide sequence: TGTGCCAGCAGCGTAGAGTTTACTAGCGGGAGTGATGAGCAGTTCTTC.

This clonotype was observed a handful of times. The V call is TRBV20-1, the J call TRBJ2-4, with 10 bases matching TRBD2. The CDR3 consists of 12 residues. V lost 8 bases, J lost 7 bases, and 5 bases stayed unmatched. The germline CDR1 and CDR2 sequences are DFQATT and SNEGSKA (reference sequence). The CDR3 bases are TGCAGTACCAGACTAGCGGGTAACATTCAGTACTTC. Translating it yields CSTRLAGNIQYF.

The rearrangement joins TRBV29-1 to TRBJ1-1, with TRBD1 identical over 9 bases. CDR3 size: 14 residues. Unmatched junction bases numbered 4, after V lost 5 bases and J lost 0 bases. CDR1 is SQVTM, CDR2 ANQGSEA, per germline. CDR3 bases: TGCAGCGTTCAACAGGGGGCGATGAACACTGAAGCTTTCTTT. This encodes CSVQQGAMNTEAFF.

The rearrangement links TRBV5-6 to TRBJ1-1, with 12 bases identical to TRBD1. The CDR3 is 14 residues long. Germline loops: CDR1 SGHDT, CDR2 YYEEEE. Trimming at V came to 3 bases and at J to 5 bases, leaving 2 bases not matched to a gene. CDR3 sequence (DNA): TGTGCCAGCAGCTGGGACAGGGGGCTGACTGAAGCTTTCTTT. Its protein is CASSWDRGLTEAFF.

Worth noting for this clonotype: A much larger clone lies a single base off, so this may be a read error. CDR3: CASSLVGTPEQYF. The CDR3 DNA reads as TGTGCCAGCAGTTTAGTCGGGACCCCCGAGCAGTACTTC. The chain combines TRBV28 with TRBJ2-7; tentatively, D is TRBD1 or TRBD2 (5 bases each). The CDR3 runs 13 residues. Germline CDR1 MDHEN, CDR2 SYDVKM. With 2 bases removed from V and 6 bases from J, the gap between germline ends came to 11 bases.

This clonotype was detected once. The chain has TRBV7-9 and TRBJ2-1; the D gene is possibly TRBD2 (7 bases). The CDR3 is made up of 18 amino acids. V lost 3 bases and J lost 6, with 24 bases in between. Germline V gene lookup returns CDR1 SEHNR and CDR2 FQNEAQ (reference sequence). The CDR3 nucleotides are TGTGCCAGCAGCTTCAAAAGAGGGGGGGTAGCGGGTCCCAATGAGCAGTTCTTC. This sequence encodes CASSFKRGGVAGPNEQFF.

V usage is TRBV12-3 or TRBV12-4 and J usage is TRBJ2-6; D remains unclear. This CDR3 is built from 15 residues. V was shortened by 6 bases and J by 1 base, with 10 bases between the two germline ends. The CDR3 DNA sequence: TGTGCCAGCAGCTCGGGTGGATCTGGGGCCAACGTCCTGACTTTC. Protein sequence: CASSSGGSGANVLTF.

This sequence joins TRBV12-3 or TRBV12-4 and TRBJ1-5, with a possible D match to TRBD1 (6 bases). Deletions cut 3 bases from V and 0 bases from J, with 9 bases between. The CDR3 consists of 15 residues. The CDR3 spells CASSFRDNSNQPQHF. CDR3 sequence (DNA): TGTGCCAGCAGTTTTCGGGACAATAGCAATCAGCCCCAGCATTTT.